One sample yielded the 7 T cell receptor beta chains listed below, sequenced in a study of CD8+ T cells in alopecia areata. Regarding treatment: oral pan-JAK inhibitor, 5-10 mg twice daily. Extraction of RNA preceded its reverse transcription into cDNA, which served as the sequencing template. Repertoires were generated with immunoSEQ multiplex PCR, while TCRdb's copy carries only in-frame clones and drops some. This table holds around 100,000 clones, 60% to 80% found once. The sequencing here drew on CD8+ T cells sorted from blood, taken between weeks 43 and 45, from a patient treated with tofacitinib. The receptors were gathered from a human donor with alopecia areata.

This chain links TRBV28 with TRBJ2-7, with a possible D match to TRBD1 (6 bases). Trimming left V 3 bases short and J 0 bases short, with 9 bases between. The CDR3 length is 14 residues. The germline V gene has CDR1 MDHEN and CDR2 SYDVKM. The CDR3: CASSFKGVSYEQYF. CDR3 sequence (DNA): TGTGCCAGCAGTTTTAAGGGGGTCTCCTACGAGCAGTACTTC. The entire variable domain, with the rest obtained from reference TRBV28 and TRBJ2-7, is as follows: DVKVTQSSRYLVKRTGEKVFLECVQDMDHENMFWYRQDPGLGLRLIYFSYDVKMKEKGDIPEGYSVSREKKERFSLILESASTNQTSMYLCASSFKGVSYEQYFGPGTRLTVT.

The V and J genes are TRBV7-9 and TRBJ1-1; unclear D gene. V lost 1 base, J lost 7 bases, and 4 bases lay in between. Looked up from germline, CDR1 is SEHNR and CDR2 is FQNEAQ (reference sequence). The CDR3 is made up of 11 amino acids. CDR3 in DNA: TGTGCCAGCAGCTTAGGGATTGAAGCTTTCTTT. Its translation is CASSLGIEAFF. The variable domain in full, with the rest retrieved from reference TRBV7-9 and TRBJ1-1, is DTGVSQNPRHKITKRGQNVTFRCDPISEHNRLYWYRQTLGQGPEFLTYFQNEAQLEKSRLLSDRFSAERPKGSFSTLEIQRTEQGDSAMYLCASSLGIEAFFGQGTRLTVV.

This chain uses TRBV5-6 with TRBJ2-1; D is possibly TRBD1 (5 bases). CDR1 SGHDT and CDR2 YYEEEE come from the germline V gene. V dropped 1 base and J dropped 9 bases, with 8 bases sitting between them. The CDR3 is made up of 12 amino acids. CDR3 sequence: CASSLWGGEQFF. In DNA form, the CDR3 reads TGTGCCAGCAGCTTGTGGGGCGGTGAGCAGTTCTTC.

J is TRBJ1-2 and V is TRBV9; 7 bases align to TRBD1. CDR3 length: 14 amino acids. V shed 0 bases and J 5 bases; nucleotides not matched to a gene: 4. CDR1 and CDR2 from the germline V gene are SGDLS and YYNGEE. The CDR3 spells CASSVEGQPYGYTF. The CDR3 DNA reads TGTGCCAGCAGCGTAGAGGGACAGCCTTATGGCTACACCTTC.

The V call is TRBV4-3, the J call TRBJ1-1, with D perhaps matching TRBD1 (6 bases). The germline gives CDR1 LGHNA, CDR2 YSLEER. V dropped 1 base and J dropped 3 bases, with 15 bases sitting between them. The CDR3 consists of 16 residues. The CDR3 sequence is CASSQGLGGADTEAFF. DNA of the CDR3: TGCGCCAGCAGCCAAGGTCTGGGGGGGGCTGACACTGAAGCTTTCTTT.

This clone appeared once. V usage is TRBV29-1 and J usage is TRBJ1-1, with unresolved D. Germline V gene lookup returns CDR1 SQVTM and CDR2 ANQGSEA. The CDR3 covers 13 residues. Trimming took off 8 bases at V and 4 bases at J, with 17 bases between the two ends. The CDR3 here is CSSGVEGGTEAFF. For the CDR3, the DNA is TGCAGCTCCGGGGTGGAGGGCGGCACTGAAGCTTTCTTT.

This sequence joins TRBV23-1 and TRBJ2-3, with D perhaps given as TRBD1 or TRBD2 (5 bases each). TRBV23-1 belongs to the ORF category, with a function that is uncertain. The CDR3 loop spans 9 amino acids. Trimming stripped 10 bases from V and 8 bases from J, with 7 bases between. The DNA of the CDR3 is TGCGCCACTGGGGGTACGCAGTATTTT. Translation: CATGGTQYF.